One TCR beta chain is described in this entry. This receptor's antigen is unknown. Qualities for individual bases were not recorded, and no much larger clone is one base off. The collaborating institutions used their own protocols to collect whole blood in K2EDTA tubes. For TCRbeta analysis, collaborator samples were shipped as frozen whole blood, as isolated PBMCs, or as DNA extracted from either sample type. These data belong to a study of blood T cell repertoires in COVID-19 (dated by TCRdb to the early 2020s). Turning to the overall study: Samples covering the acute and convalescent phases of COVID-19 were provided by collaborators in the United States, Italy and Spain. The material from the prospective study consisted of cDNA or gDNA derived from T cells, B-cell-depleted T cells, or PBMCs. Subjects who had been exposed to COVID-19, were actively infected with it, or had recovered from it provided the deeply sampled blood TCRbeta repertoires that made up the dataset. The repertoires were released in a freely available public database intended as a resource for research on the immune response to SARS-CoV-2. Samples came from the ongoing ImmuneRACE study (first 160 participants) plus 1,254 subjects from 6 global collaborators. Nearly every sample came with metadata listing a de-identified subject ID, COVID-19 status, age in years and sex. HLA class I and class II types, where available, came from metadata supplied by the sample provider rather than from assay-based typing. Overall study outcomes, separate from this receptor: Clinical and demographic metadata were provided uncurated, with the amount varying by source and participant.

The CDR3 starts with the cysteine, ends with the phenylalanine, and has 13 residues. The entry retains the CDR3 DNA only, 39 bases that are in frame from base 1. The germline V end is reduced by 10 bases and the J end by 8 bases; junction bases left unmatched: 6. CDR1 and CDR2 were assigned from the germline V gene as SNHLY and FYNNEI. TCRbeta CDR3 regions were amplified from genomic DNA by means of the immunoSEQ Assay, a bias-controlled multiplex PCR. Concerning the study's data processing: Within the assay, amplification of reference gene primers was used to estimate how many nucleated cells each sample contained. To quantify the absolute abundance of each unique TCRbeta CDR3 rearrangement, sequence reads were collapsed and filtered. For each sample, productive Simpson clonality was calculated as the square root of Simpson's diversity index over productive rearrangements. In its TCRdb copy, this immuneACCESS table keeps in-frame sequences only and misses some clones. Where compared with another copy, unresolved V genes explain less than half of these, and the others have no known cause. D and trimming were read from the DNA, whereas the V and J calls and clone size are those reported in that table. A total of 75,000 to 80,000 clones appear in this sample, 80% to 90% of them only once. The ten largest clonotypes hold over 15% of the sample.

Sample: peripheral blood. This receptor was identified in a woman aged 55-75 years with acute or convalescent COVID-19. The sequence joins TRBV2 to TRBJ1-6; TRBD1 fits 9 bases in the junction. CDR3 protein: CATGTGQDSPLHF. The sequence in DNA is TGTGCCACAGGGACAGGGCAAGATTCACCCCTCCACTTT.